Listed below are T cell receptor beta chains from one sample, sequenced in a study of cytomegalovirus exposure and HLA in healthy donors. Clones were read by immunoSEQ multiplex PCR, and TCRdb kept only the in-frame ones, dropping some. Among 85,000 to 130,000 clones listed, less than 85% were seen once. The specimen was PBMCs. These receptors originate from a woman aged 18-29 years in good health and CMV-seropositive. Each CDR3 is given with its conserved first and last residue. Fields, in order: V gene, J gene, CDR3 protein.

TRBV27	TRBJ1-1	CASSFDPSGTEAFF
TRBV16	TRBJ1-5	CASSQLGPSNQPQHF
TRBV30	TRBJ1-2	CAWRHSGYGYTF
TRBV5-1	TRBJ2-7	CASSVEALSYEQYF
TRBV6-5	TRBJ2-5	CASRTRREGETQYF
TRBV28	TRBJ1-1	CLSRGIMNTEAFF
TRBV7-3	TRBJ2-1	CASSSGLAGGPLEQFF
TRBV5-1	TRBJ1-1	CASSKQAVNTEAFF
TRBV6-6	TRBJ2-3	CASSFGGRDTQYF
TRBV7-2	TRBJ2-7	CASSSGLAGANSYEQYF
TRBV15	TRBJ1-1	CATSRDPGTEAFF
TRBV28	TRBJ1-1	CASSLDRVNTEAFF
TRBV18	TRBJ2-2	CASSPPLGLGGELFF
TRBV27	TRBJ2-6	CASGRQGASSGANVLTF
TRBV2	TRBJ2-7	CASSGQGDSYEQYF
TRBV12-5	TRBJ2-1	CASVPGTSGSGSSYNEQFF
TRBV6-9	TRBJ2-7	CASSSSGVAGIRYEQYF
TRBV9	TRBJ1-6	CASSAQGQGSSPLHF
TRBV28	TRBJ2-3	CASSLKASADTQYF
TRBV4-2	TRBJ2-1	CASSQERGGLANNEQFF
TRBV19	TRBJ2-7	CASTPPAGTGTYEQYF
TRBV30	TRBJ2-1	CAWSTLAHGGRNEQFF
TRBV30	TRBJ1-4	CAWGPGTNEKLFF
TRBV4-1	TRBJ2-7	CASSQGTGRGQYF
TRBV7-4	TRBJ1-5	CASSNLQGDQPQHF
TRBV6-1	TRBJ1-3	CASSEASGTTVGNTIYF
TRBV15	TRBJ1-5	CATSRDQGNQPQHF
TRBV27	TRBJ2-7	CASSYTGEYEQYF
TRBV5-6	TRBJ1-1	CASSFEGDRGTNTEAFF
TRBV7-9	TRBJ1-2	CASSLSNDRVRGYTF
TRBV6-1	TRBJ2-7	CASAGLADSSYEQYF
TRBV28	TRBJ2-7	CASSLVGLAGTYEQYF
TRBV7-2	TRBJ2-3	CASSSEGLADTDTQYF
TRBV5-1	TRBJ2-1	CASSTGTDSYNEQFF
TRBV5-4	TRBJ2-3	CASSPPQGLAGATQYF
TRBV28	TRBJ1-4	CASRGEKLFF
TRBV2	TRBJ1-1	CASRAGGTEAFF